These 24 T cell receptor beta chains came from one sample sequenced in a study of CDR3 diversity in severe acne. TCRdb used MiXCR to reprocess the PCR reads, holding one entry per CDR3 protein. Of approximately 97,000 distinct CDR3 sequences in the sample, roughly 51% are singletons; the top ten hold roughly 12%. Sequenced: blood. The receptors here all came from a male donor with acne.

V gene TRBV25-1 combines with J gene TRBJ1-6; D unresolved. The CDR3 spans 16 residues. Deletions cut 0 bases from V and 8 bases from J, with 14 bases between. Looked up from germline, CDR1 is MGHDK and CDR2 is SYGVNS. The CDR3 sequence is CASSEYGPAAYSPLHF. The CDR3 DNA is TGTGCCAGCAGTGAATATGGGCCAGCGGCGTATTCACCCCTCCACTTT.

The CDR3 bases are TGTGCCAGCAGCACGACCGGGACACTGCAGCAATCCTCTGGAAACACCATATATTTT. Protein product: CASSTTGTLQQSSGNTIYF. V and J are TRBV7-9 and TRBJ1-3; perhaps TRBD1 as D (6 bases). CDR1 is SEHNR, CDR2 FQNEAQ, per germline (reference sequence). With 5 bases removed from V and 0 bases from J, the gap between germline ends came to 23 bases. CDR3 size: 19 residues.

CDR3 in amino acids: CATQTGGYGYTF. CDR3 DNA: TGTGCCACCCAAACAGGGGGCTATGGCTACACCTTC. The chain combines TRBV2 with TRBJ1-2; TRBD1 matches 8 bases. The CDR3 runs 12 residues. Germline trimming cut 10 bases from V and 4 bases from J; bases unmatched to any gene: 5. The germline V gene has CDR1 SNHLY and CDR2 FYNNEI.

This clonotype has ten or more counts. The CDR3 region has the DNA TGTGCCAGCAGCGTATTCGGAGCCGACGGTACCTATGGCTACACCTTC. Its translation is CASSVFGADGTYGYTF. The chain joins TRBV25-1 to TRBJ1-2; D gene unclear. Trimming removed 6 bases at V and 4 bases at J, with 21 bases between. CDR1 is MGHDK and CDR2 is SYGVNS in the germline V gene. The CDR3 has 16 residues.

This clonotype was recorded a few times. At one of its ends the junction is not consistent with the germline gene, which may arise from a read error. This chain links TRBV24-1 with TRBJ1-2, with no clear D. Germline V lookup: CDR1 KGHDR, CDR2 SFDVKD. CDR3 size: 13 residues. The CDR3, as DNA: TGTGCTACCAGTGATTTCTCGTCCAGTGGCTACACCTTC. Protein sequence: CATSDFSSSGYTF.

This chain uses TRBV29-1 with TRBJ1-3, with TRBD1 matching 7 bases. V lost 2 bases to trimming and J lost 0 bases; unmatched junction nucleotides: 28. CDR1 SQVTM and CDR2 ANQGSEA come from the germline V gene. The CDR3 spans 23 residues. This CDR3 reads CSVETLGRGFTDTRPDSGNTIYF. CDR3 sequence (DNA): TGCAGCGTTGAAACGCTCGGCAGGGGGTTTACAGATACGAGACCCGACTCTGGAAACACCATATATTTT.

The chain couples TRBV7-9 to TRBJ2-6; D is undetermined. The CDR3 has 12 amino acids. The ends were cut back, 7 bases at V and 2 bases at J, with 3 bases in the middle. From germline, CDR1 is SEHNR and CDR2 FQNEAQ (reference sequence). As DNA, the CDR3 is TGTGCCAGCACGCCTGGGGCCAACGTCCTGACTTTC. Amino acid sequence: CASTPGANVLTF.

Remarks on this clonotype: Its ends do not fully match the called genes, so a read error is possible. The chain is built from TRBV29-1 and TRBJ2-6, with D possibly being TRBD1 (5 bases). The germline CDR1 and CDR2 sequences are SQVTM and ANQGSEA. This CDR3 contains 15 residues. The CDR3, as DNA: TGCAGCGTTGAAATAACGGCCTCTGGGGCCAACGCCCTGACTTTC. It specifies CSVEITASGANALTF.

The CDR3 DNA follows: TGTGCCAGCAGTGTTCTGTTAAGTGACAGGAACTATGGCTACACCTTC. Translated: CASSVLLSDRNYGYTF. This chain links TRBV25-1 with TRBJ1-2, with D maybe TRBD1 (6 bases). Between the trimmed V and J ends, which lost 4 bases and 2 bases, there was a span of 17 bases. There are 16 residues in the CDR3. CDR1 is MGHDK, CDR2 SYGVNS, per germline.

The rearrangement joins TRBV28 to TRBJ2-5; D gene ambiguous. The CDR3 is 14 residues long. V shed 7 bases and J shed 0 bases, with 12 bases lying between them. Germline CDR1 and CDR2: MDHEN and SYDVKM. CDR3 bases: TGTGCCAGCATTCAGTACGTGAACCAAGAGACCCAGTACTTC. Translated, it gives CASIQYVNQETQYF.

The sample holds one count of this clonotype. The chain couples TRBV2 to TRBJ2-5; maybe TRBD2 (6 bases). The CDR3 has 16 residues. V shed 8 bases and J shed 1 base, with 20 bases lying between them. Germline V gene data show CDR1 as SNHLY and CDR2 as FYNNEI. CDR3 region: CASSQAAGRSQETQYF. The DNA for the CDR3 is TGTGCCAGCTCCCAAGCCGCGGGACGGAGCCAAGAGACCCAGTACTTC.

The chain has TRBV5-5 and TRBJ2-7; D is possibly TRBD2 (5 bases). This CDR3 region has 14 residues. V lost 0 bases and J lost 2, with 9 bases in between. Looked up from germline, CDR1 is SGHKS and CDR2 is YYEKEE (reference sequence). The CDR3 loop reads CASSLGTGTYEQYF. The CDR3 DNA reads TGTGCCAGCAGCTTGGGGACGGGGACCTACGAGCAGTACTTC.

The rearrangement joins TRBV12-5 to TRBJ2-7, with 15 positions matching TRBD2. This CDR3 has 18 amino acids. The germline V gene encodes CDR1 LGHNT and CDR2 FRNRAP. With 7 bases clipped from V and 4 bases from J, the junction kept 14 bases outside the gene matches. CDR3 DNA: TGTGCTAGTGCCCTGGGACTAGCGGGAGGCCCGGGTGAGTACGAGCAGTACTTC. Protein product: CASALGLAGGPGEYEQYF.

The V call is TRBV4-1, the J call TRBJ2-7; D could derive from TRBD1 or TRBD2 (5 bases each). The CDR3 is made up of 16 amino acids. Per the germline V gene, CDR1 is MGHRA and CDR2 is YSYEKL. V was clipped by 1 base and J by 4 bases, with 17 bases between them. The CDR3 region has the DNA TGCGCCAGCAGCCAAGGTGGCTCAGGGACCCAGTACGAGCAGTACTTC. Translating gives CASSQGGSGTQYEQYF.

This clonotype was seen many times. The genes are TRBV6-2 or TRBV6-3 and TRBJ1-6; D call uncertain. The CDR3 spans 16 residues. Germline CDR1 and CDR2: MNHEY and SVGEGT. V shed 2 bases and J shed 1 base, with 9 bases lying between them. The CDR3 is CASSYAQGSYNSPLHF. The CDR3 nucleotides read TGTGCCAGCAGTTACGCCCAAGGATCCTATAATTCACCCCTCCACTTT.

This sequence joins TRBV25-1 and TRBJ1-2, with 8 bases aligning to TRBD1. The V gene end was trimmed by 2 bases and the J gene end by 6 bases; junction bases not matched to a gene: 11. CDR3 length equals 16 residues. CDR1 MGHDK and CDR2 SYGVNS come from the germline V gene. CDR3 amino acids: CASSEAAGTGGNGYTF. The CDR3 coding sequence is TGTGCCAGCAGTGAAGCAGCAGGAACAGGGGGAAATGGCTACACCTTC.

The chain combines TRBV2 with TRBJ2-7; possibly TRBD2 for D (5 bases). This CDR3 spans 13 amino acids. Trimming pared 6 bases from V and 5 bases from J, leaving 14 bases between. The germline V gene encodes CDR1 SNHLY and CDR2 FYNNEI. CDR3 region: CASSPPDGDEQYF. The CDR3, as DNA: TGTGCCAGCAGCCCTCCGGACGGGGACGAGCAGTACTTC.

The chain carries TRBV4-2 and TRBJ2-5, with D possibly matching TRBD2 (6 bases). Between the trimmed V and J ends, which lost 6 bases and 5 bases, there was a span of 13 bases. The CDR3 spans 13 residues. Per germline, CDR1 LGHNA and CDR2 YNFKEQ. CDR3 protein: CASSFSGRETQYF. CDR3 DNA sequence: TGTGCCAGCAGTTTTTCTGGGAGGGAGACCCAGTACTTC.

This clonotype was counted at least ten times. J is TRBJ1-1 and V is TRBV5-1; 8 bases line up with TRBD1. With V trimmed by 7 bases and J by 12 bases, 14 bases remained unmatched. Germline CDR1 SGHRS, CDR2 YFSETQ. This CDR3 has 13 amino acids. CDR3 bases: TGCGCCAGCGGATCCGGGACAGGAGCTCAAACTTTCTTT. It encodes CASGSGTGAQTFF.

The rearrangement links TRBV18 to TRBJ1-1; D possibly corresponds to TRBD1 (6 bases). This CDR3 has 15 residues. V was shortened by 1 base and J by 0 bases, with 9 bases between the two germline ends. Looked up from germline, CDR1 is KGHSH and CDR2 is LQKENI. As DNA, the CDR3 is TGTGCCAGCTCACCACAGTCAGGGGTGAACACTGAAGCTTTCTTT. Encoded protein: CASSPQSGVNTEAFF.

The chain has TRBV20-1 and TRBJ1-4; possible D gene TRBD1, 6 bases. This CDR3 contains 13 residues. V gave up 5 bases and J gave up 8 bases, with 15 bases separating them. Per germline, CDR1 DFQATT and CDR2 SNEGSKA (reference sequence). Here the CDR3 reads CSAREGDGEKLFF. CDR3 nucleotide sequence: TGCAGTGCTCGTGAGGGGGACGGAGAAAAACTGTTTTTT.

Of note for this clonotype: The CDR3 end shows no conserved phenylalanine or tryptophan, and so a read error is likely. The DNA is left out, because the CDR3 cannot be placed on it with certainty; the CDR3 is given as TCRdb lists it. The rearrangement uses TRBV29-1 and TRBJ2-2. The CDR3 has 9 amino acids, counting both end residues. Per germline, CDR1 SQVTM and CDR2 ANQGSEA. The CDR3 protein is CSGPSLCSV.

The V and J genes are TRBV7-2 and TRBJ1-4; TRBD1 is a possible D gene (6 bases). The CDR3 is made up of 13 amino acids. The V gene lost 7 bases and the J gene lost 13 bases, with 19 bases spanning the gap. Germline lookup yields CDR1 SGHTA and CDR2 FQGNSA. CDR3 in amino acids: CASTKTGSAGLFF. CDR3 nucleotides: TGTGCCAGCACCAAGACAGGCTCGGCTGGACTGTTTTTT.

The genes are TRBV7-6 and TRBJ2-7, with TRBD1 as a possible D gene (5 bases). There are 15 residues in the CDR3. Trimming took off 5 bases at V and 1 base at J, with 15 bases between the two ends. Germline V CDR1 and CDR2: SGHVS, FNYEAQ. CDR3 sequence reads: CASSPWQGKSYEQYF. CDR3 DNA: TGTGCCAGCAGCCCCTGGCAGGGTAAGTCCTACGAGCAGTACTTC.